These T cell receptor beta chains were read from a single sample in a study of T cell repertoires in cytomegalovirus infection. Each CDR3 protein gets one entry after TCRdb re-called the reads with MiXCR. The sample consists of around 230,000 distinct CDR3 sequences, 6.5% of them appearing once. Sequenced sample: PBMCs. The receptors were sampled from a human donor in good health (CMV status not recorded). Some clones in this sample may be carry-over from other donors' samples. Each CDR3 is given with its conserved first and last residue. Each record gives: J gene, V gene, D gene, clone size, CDR3 length, CDR3 DNA, CDR3 protein. A D gene is named only where the DNA matches it firmly. Only part of the rows carry a size: once, few, many, or a class if the clone is expanded.

TRBJ1-2,TRBV7-8,-,many,15,TGTGCCAGCAGCTTAGCGTTGGGATTGGGCTATGGCTACACCTTC,CASSLALGLGYGYTF
TRBJ1-1,TRBV5-6,-,many,14,TGTGCCAGCAGCTTTGGAGGATTGGGGACTGAAGCTTTCTTT,CASSFGGLGTEAFF
TRBJ1-4,TRBV6-2/TRBV6-3,-,many,16,TGTGCCAGCAGTTACTCGTCGGCCTCTTCTCGCGAAAAACTGTTTTTT,CASSYSSASSREKLFF
TRBJ1-1,TRBV7-9,-,many,13,TGTGCCAGCAGCCAGGAAGGGGGCACTGAAGCTTTCTTT,CASSQEGGTEAFF
TRBJ2-7,TRBV28,-,many,13,TGTGCCAGCAGCCCCATCGGCTCCTACGAGCAGTACTTC,CASSPIGSYEQYF
TRBJ2-1,TRBV10-3,TRBD1,few,14,TGTGCCATCAACCCGGGACAGGGATACAATGAGCAGTTCTTC,CAINPGQGYNEQFF
TRBJ2-7,TRBV5-6,-,many,15,TGTGCCAGCAGCTTGGATGCCAGGTCGGTCTACGAGCAGTACTTC,CASSLDARSVYEQYF
TRBJ2-1,TRBV19,-,few,14,TGTGCCAGTAGGGACCCCCTAAAATACAATGAGCAGTTCTTC,CASRDPLKYNEQFF
TRBJ1-3,TRBV7-9,TRBD1,many,15,TGTGCCAGCAGCTCACGGACAGGTCCTGGAAACACCATATATTTT,CASSSRTGPGNTIYF
TRBJ2-1,TRBV11-3,TRBD2,many,18,TGTGCCAGCAGCTTTGGACAAAGGGGCCTAGCGGCTTACAATGAGCAGTTCTTC,CASSFGQRGLAAYNEQFF
TRBJ2-7,TRBV3-1,-,-,12,TGTGCCAGCAGCCACTCCAGGCGCGAGCTGTACTTC,CASSHSRRELYF
TRBJ1-1,TRBV13,-,few,14,TGTGCCAGCAGCCCCTCGGGGCCCAGCACTGAAGCTTTCTTT,CASSPSGPSTEAFF
TRBJ2-1,TRBV6-2/TRBV6-3,TRBD1,many,15,TGTGCCAGCAGACCCGGGACAGGGCTGGGGAATGAGCAGTTCTTC,CASRPGTGLGNEQFF
TRBJ2-2,TRBV25-1,TRBD1,few,17,TGTGCCAGCAGTTCTTTGGCAGGGGACAGGGACACCGGGGAGCTGTTTTTT,CASSSLAGDRDTGELFF
TRBJ2-7,TRBV7-2,-,-,14,TGTGCCAGCAGCCTGAGGGCAGGGGAGTACGAGCAGTACTTC,CASSLRAGEYEQYF
TRBJ1-1,TRBV7-9,TRBD1,many,15,TGTGCCAGCAGCCCTCCGGGACAGGGGTACACTGAAGCTTTCTTT,CASSPPGQGYTEAFF
TRBJ2-5,TRBV5-1,-,many,14,TGCGCCAGCAGCTTGGAGAGGGAACAAGAGACCCAGTACTTC,CASSLEREQETQYF
TRBJ1-2,TRBV29-1,TRBD1,many,12,TGCAGCGCCTCAGGGGGCGACGATGGCTACACCTTC,CSASGGDDGYTF
TRBJ1-2,TRBV29-1,-,many,12,TGCAGCTATCTTGGGGGAAAGGAAGGCTACACCTTC,CSYLGGKEGYTF
TRBJ2-7,TRBV29-1,TRBD1,-,12,TGCAGCGTTTTGGGACAGGGCAACGAGCAGTACTTC,CSVLGQGNEQYF
TRBJ2-2,TRBV12-5,TRBD1,many,16,TGTGCTAGTGGTCTCGCCGGGACAGGGGACACCGGGGAGCTGTTTTTT,CASGLAGTGDTGELFF
TRBJ2-7,TRBV20-1,-,many,15,TGCAGTGCTAGAAGGACGACGCCGAGCTCCTACGAGCAGTACTTC,CSARRTTPSSYEQYF
TRBJ2-7,TRBV20-1,TRBD1,many,15,TGCAGTGCGGCGGCCGGGACAGGGTTTTCCTACGAGCAGTACTTC,CSAAAGTGFSYEQYF
TRBJ2-1,TRBV10-3,TRBD2,many,11,TGTGCCATCAGGTGGGGGGGTGAGCAGTTCTTC,CAIRWGGEQFF
TRBJ1-4,TRBV7-8,TRBD1,many,15,TGTGCCAGCAGCTCGGGGACAGGGGTGAGGGAAAAACTGTTTTTT,CASSSGTGVREKLFF
TRBJ2-2,TRBV2,TRBD1,many,14,TGTGCCAGCGGATGGACAGGGATCACCGGGGAGCTGTTTTTT,CASGWTGITGELFF
TRBJ2-3,TRBV5-5,-,many,13,TGTGCCAGCAGCTCCCCGGCCCGGGATACGCAGTATTTT,CASSSPARDTQYF
TRBJ2-7,TRBV27,-,few,14,TGTGCCAGCAGTTTCAGGAACAACCTTGGCGAGCAGTACTTC,CASSFRNNLGEQYF
TRBJ1-1,TRBV6-2/TRBV6-3,-,many,13,TGTGCCAGCAGTTTTACCGCGAACACTGAAGCTTTCTTT,CASSFTANTEAFF
TRBJ2-3,TRBV4-2,TRBD2,-,18,TGTGCCAGCAGCCATCCGGGACTAGCGGGCACTAGCACAGATACGCAGTATTTT,CASSHPGLAGTSTDTQYF
TRBJ1-1,TRBV7-2,-,many,12,TGTGCCAGCAGCGAACAGGGCCCTGAAGCTTTCTTT,CASSEQGPEAFF
TRBJ1-2,TRBV7-2,TRBD1,many,14,TGTGCCAGCAGCTTAGAACAGGGGGCTGGTGGCTACACCTTC,CASSLEQGAGGYTF
TRBJ2-3,TRBV7-2,-,many,11,TGTGCCAGCACCTCCACAGATACGCAGTATTTT,CASTSTDTQYF
TRBJ1-1,TRBV5-1,-,few,14,TGCGCCAGCAGCCGACTTGTCCGGGGCACTGAAGCTTTCTTT,CASSRLVRGTEAFF
TRBJ1-1,TRBV2,TRBD1,many,15,TGTGCCAGCAGTGAGGACAGGTCCTGGAGCACTGAAGCTTTCTTT,CASSEDRSWSTEAFF
TRBJ2-2,TRBV11-3,TRBD2,many,17,TGTGCCAGCAGCTTAGTGCTAGCGGGCGCGAACACCGGGGAGCTGTTTTTT,CASSLVLAGANTGELFF
TRBJ1-1,TRBV3-1,-,many,13,TGTGCCAGCAGCCAAGATTCGCACAGGGTAGCTTTCTTT,CASSQDSHRVAFF
TRBJ2-7,TRBV6-5,-,few,16,TGTGCCAGCAGTTCCTACAGCGGCGCGCAAGGGTACGAGCAGTACTTC,CASSSYSGAQGYEQYF
TRBJ2-7,TRBV20-1,-,many,15,TGCAGTGCTAGTAGGGGGGGGTTCCAATCCTACGAGCAGTACTTC,CSASRGGFQSYEQYF
TRBJ1-6,TRBV6-1,-,few,15,TGTGCCAGCTCCGCCGACCGGGCCTATAATTCACCCCTCCACTTT,CASSADRAYNSPLHF
TRBJ2-1,TRBV5-4,TRBD1,many,16,TGTGCCAGCAGCTTGGGGGGACAGGGATCCTACAATGAGCAGTTCTTC,CASSLGGQGSYNEQFF
TRBJ2-4,TRBV28,-,few,14,TGTGCCAGCAGTCCCATTCGAGGGTCCCCCACAGGTTACTTC,CASSPIRGSPTGYF
TRBJ1-5,TRBV12-3/TRBV12-4,TRBD1,many,17,TGTGCCAGCAGCCTTACAGGGGGGGACGGAAGCAATCAGCCCCAGCATTTT,CASSLTGGDGSNQPQHF
TRBJ1-1,TRBV28,-,many,13,TGTGCCAGCAGGGGGGCCCTGAACACTGAAGCTTTCTTT,CASRGALNTEAFF
TRBJ2-3,TRBV20-1,-,many,13,TGCAGTGCCGGCCTCGCGGGCACAGATACGCAGTATTTT,CSAGLAGTDTQYF